This TCR beta chain originates from a study of technical replicates of blood from several donors. Profiled with immunoSEQ multiplex PCR; TCRdb holds only in-frame clones, not every one. The sample yields tens of thousands of clones, approximately 90% seen once. V lost 1 base, J lost 0 bases, and 10 bases lay in between. Germline V gene data show CDR1 as SGHTA and CDR2 as FQGNSA. The CDR3 runs 15 residues. The TCR sequence derives from a human donor in good health. Sequenced sample: T cells isolated from PBMCs. V gene TRBV7-2 combines with J gene TRBJ2-7; D is undetermined. The CDR3 DNA reads TGTGCCAGCAGCTTAGACACCCGGAGCTCCTACGAGCAGTACTTC. This codes for CASSLDTRSSYEQYF.